The subject of this entry is one TCR beta chain. This clonotype showed up many times. Its antigen has not been determined. The input lacks base qualities; no much larger clone sits a single base away. The data were taken from a study of T cells in Graves' hyperthyroidism and ophthalmopathy (dated by TCRdb to 2018 to 2020). About the study as a whole: Peripheral blood samples were taken at the time of initial diagnosis, prior to any treatment. TCR V-J signatures able to tell the groups apart were searched for in a discovery cohort of 100 patients, of whom 43 had Graves' ophthalmopathy and roughly 58 had stable Graves' hyperthyroidism. Whether ophthalmopathy could be predicted prospectively was tested in an independent validation cohort made up of roughly 19 hyperthyroidism patients plus 17 patients who later progressed to ophthalmopathy. The roughly 90 discovery patients were divided at random into training and test sets in a 7:3 ratio. In addition, the study compared T-cell repertoires in thyroid tissue and in blood from five or six Graves' hyperthyroidism patients. Once sampling was done, hyperthyroidism patients were given methimazole at a starting dose of 30 mg daily, whereas ophthalmopathy patients were given high-dose intravenous methylprednisolone. The paper reports TCR Vbeta CDR3 sequencing of 140 or so peripheral blood samples: around 41 ophthalmopathy, fewer than 80 hyperthyroidism and around 17 progressor patients.

Trimming removed 6 bases from V and 1 base from J, leaving 9 bases between the germline ends. Looking up the germline V gene yields CDR1 SQVTM and CDR2 ANQGSEA. The CDR3 numbers 12 residues from cysteine through phenylalanine. The read is trimmed to its CDR3 DNA, 36 bases read in frame from base 1. TCR beta CDR3 regions were amplified from RNA transcripts. A first-round RT-PCR of the TCR CDR3 used the HTBI primer set with the Qiagen OneStep RT-PCR kit. Libraries were constructed in a second round of multiplex PCR, after which size selection and purification were performed. Sequencing of the libraries was done on an Illumina HiSeq2000 using paired-end 100 bp reads. The source study handled its data this way. SOAPnuke was used to process the raw data, removing reads that contained adapters or uncalled bases, had a mean Phred below 15, or lacked an exact match to the constant primer or identifier. High-quality paired reads were merged with COPE v1.2.5, and unique nucleotide sequences were defined as clonotypes. Clonotypes were aligned to IMGT TRBV, TRBD and TRBJ reference segments using MiTCR v1.1. The analysis was restricted to V-J combinations with a frequency above 0.0001, which together covered 99% to 99.2% of the repertoires. The TCS score was defined as the ratio of F50 (clonal expansion) to E x V (chaos), calculated using BLOSUM62-based TCRdist between CDR3 peptides within each V-J. Welch's t-statistics and random forest reduced roughly 530 V-J features to roughly 13, which were used in a naive Bayes classifier (R e1071). TCRdb ran its own pipeline on the public reads, namely fastp trimming at Q25 and MiXCR clone calling, and kept in-frame beta chains. Entries are consolidated by CDR3 protein sequence, retaining the most common genes and DNA. The V and J calls follow TCRdb's processing rather than the paper's. Within this sample are hundreds of thousands of distinct CDR3 sequences, with roughly a quarter of them counted one time only. Of the sample, around 11% is held by the ten largest clones.

Study-wide conclusions, independent of this receptor: In validation, progression to ophthalmopathy was predicted by the model with around 70% sensitivity and approximately 78% specificity, a median of approximately 6.5 months before onset. Blood samples also contained most of the expanded thyroid clonotypes (frequency above 0.001), which suggests that blood repertoires may reflect thyroid immune responses. A 13 V-J signature model separated ophthalmopathy from stable hyperthyroidism, with around 90% sensitivity and 81.08% specificity in cross-validation and 80%/75% in testing. No statistical method was used to set the sample size in advance, and investigators knew the group allocation.

Moderately to severely active disease, a Clinical Activity Score of at least 3, a NOSPECS grade of at least 4, and a duration under 3 months were present in ophthalmopathy patients. Patients with uncontrolled infections, other autoimmune diseases, pregnancy or lactation were excluded. Diagnoses relied on clinical symptoms, serum thyroxine and TRAb, thyroid ultrasound and orbital computed tomography. PBMCs were isolated from approximately 10 ml of fresh peripheral blood by Ficoll-Paque density gradient centrifugation. Total RNA was extracted with Trizol reagent, and quality was checked on an Agilent 2100 Bioanalyzer.

Rearrangement joined TRBV29-1 to TRBJ1-1; TRBD1 is perhaps the D gene, given 5 matching bases. This sequence originates from a woman aged 30 to 39 with Graves' ophthalmopathy. The material sequenced was blood. The base sequence is TGCAGCGTGAACAGGCAGAACACTGAAGCTTTCTTT. It codes for CSVNRQNTEAFF.